This TCR beta chain was sequenced during a study of a mutant IDH1 vaccine in newly diagnosed glioma. On the study more broadly: Standard pretreatment was either radiotherapy, temozolomide, or, for most, radiochemotherapy with temozolomide.

Comment on this clone: Its antigen is unidentified.

Regarding time point: week 47, end of study. Every vaccination contained 300 ug of the mutant IDH1 20-mer peptide and was paired with topical imiquimod. CDR1 SGHTA and CDR2 FQGTGA come from the germline V gene. This CDR3 comprises 15 residues. After removal of 5 bases from V and 3 bases from J, the junction contained 8 bases not matched to a gene. This table comes from immunoSEQ multiplex PCR, and its TCRdb copy is limited to in-frame clones, with some not included. Among about 52,000 clones listed, 76% were seen once. This sequence joins TRBV7-3 and TRBJ2-7, with 9 nucleotides matching TRBD2. The TCR originated in a woman aged 40 to 50 with glioma. Some clones in this sample may be carry-over from other donors' samples. Specimen: PBMCs, collected from a glioma patient whose treatment included an IDH1 peptide vaccine. The CDR3 here is CASSEGLAGIYEQYF. As DNA, the CDR3 is TGTGCCAGCAGCGAGGGACTAGCCGGCATCTACGAGCAGTACTTC.